The TCR beta chain under discussion was sequenced for a study of chemoradiotherapy in HPV16-positive cancers (dated by TCRdb to the early 2020s). About the study as a whole: Candidate HPV-specific T-cell clones and common TCR motifs were defined by functional T-cell assays performed on cells from a couple of HPV16-positive patients. The study set out to ask whether T-cell immunity against the HPV oncoproteins E6 and E7 changes over the course of chemoradiotherapy and whether that immunity affects survival. Next, the candidate HPV-specific TCRs and motifs were followed in TCR repertoires from approximately 87 patients with HPV-related cancers. Overall study outcomes, separate from this receptor: The survival association was reported for HPV16-positive patients, and the functional definition of HPV-specific T cells was derived from only a couple of HPV16-positive patients. Among HPV16-positive patients, expansion of HPV-responsive T cells during chemoradiotherapy was associated with better recurrence-free survival. Expansion of candidate HPV-specific clones and E7-related TCR motifs was observed in the tumor microenvironment during treatment, whereas no such expansion was observed for non-HPV-specific T cells.

The library was made by the immunoSEQ multiplex PCR assay. Not all clones reach the TCRdb copy of this immuneACCESS table, which keeps in-frame sequences only. Checked studies attribute under half of the gap to unresolved V genes and leave the rest unexplained. The sample has more than 13,000 clones on record, about 91% of them singletons. The ten largest clones take up 3% to 4.5% of the sample. CDR1 and CDR2 are drawn from the germline V gene (reference sequence): MNHEY, SMNVEV. The cysteine opens and the phenylalanine closes a CDR3 of 19 amino acids. CDR3 DNA only is kept here, 57 bases in frame from base 1. Trimming leaves V shorter by 5 bases and J shorter by 2 bases, with the junction holding 11 bases beyond the gene matches. As for this clone: Its antigen specificity is not known. No qualities accompany the bases; no much larger clone lies one base away.

Repertoires were sampled repeatedly over the course of chemoradiotherapy so that clonal expansion in the tumor microenvironment could be followed. Recombination linked TRBV27 to TRBJ2-6, with 11 bases matching TRBD1. The receptor's source is a human donor with HPV-associated anogenital cancer. This specimen was blood, taken from a patient who underwent chemoradiotherapy. Here is the DNA: TGTGCCAGCAGTCCTCCGACCGGGACAGGGGGAACTGGGGCCAACGTCCTGACTTTC. This sequence encodes CASSPPTGTGGTGANVLTF.